This is a list of T cell receptor beta chains from one sample in a study of T cell responses to AZD1222 COVID-19 vaccine. Only in-frame clones appear in the TCRdb table, and some are missing; sequencing was by immunoSEQ multiplex PCR. The sample has more than 100,000 clones; 90% are singletons. The sequencing here drew on peripheral blood, taken on day 0 of AZD1222 vaccination. The receptors stem from an adult in good health. CDR3s include the opening cysteine and the closing phenylalanine or tryptophan. D genes are given only for firm matches. A clone size is listed for some rows: how often the clone was seen (once, few, many), or a class if it is expanded.

d_call j_call clone_size v_call cdr3_nt cdr3_aa
TRBD1 TRBJ1-1 - TRBV18 TGTGCCAGCTCACCGAACAGGGGGAACACTGAAGCTTTCTTT CASSPNRGNTEAFF
TRBD2 TRBJ2-5 - TRBV25-1 TGTGCCAGCAACCTAGCGGGGGTAAAGACCCAGTACTTC CASNLAGVKTQYF
- TRBJ1-1 - TRBV4-2 TGTGCCAGCAGCCAATCTCGGGGCTTCACTGAAGCTTTCTTT CASSQSRGFTEAFF
TRBD2 TRBJ2-7 - TRBV10-3 TGTGCCATCAGTGAACCTACTAGCGGGAGCTCCTACGAGCAGTACTTC CAISEPTSGSSYEQYF
- TRBJ2-4 - TRBV11-2 TGTGCCAGCAGCCCAGGGGTCAAAAACATTCAGTACTTC CASSPGVKNIQYF
- TRBJ2-7 - TRBV3-1/TRBV3-2 TGTGCCAGCAGCCAACCCAGTCTGGGGGAGCAGTACTTC CASSQPSLGEQYF
TRBD1 TRBJ2-7 once TRBV2 TGTGCCAGCAGTGAAATGGACAGGGTGGGCGAGCAGTACTTC CASSEMDRVGEQYF
- TRBJ1-2 - TRBV5-1 TGCGCCAGCAGCTTGGAGACTTACTATGGCTACACCTTC CASSLETYYGYTF
TRBD2 TRBJ2-1 - TRBV7-9 TGTGCCAGCAGCTTAGCTAGCGGGAGGGCCGCCTACAATGAGCAGTTCTTC CASSLASGRAAYNEQFF
- TRBJ1-1 once TRBV3-1/TRBV3-2 TGTGCCAGCAGCCCCTCAGCGGCCACTGAAGCTTTCTTT CASSPSAATEAFF
- TRBJ1-5 - TRBV3-1/TRBV3-2 TGTGCCAGCAGCTCGACGGATAGCAATCAGCCCCAGCATTTT CASSSTDSNQPQHF
TRBD2 TRBJ2-1 - TRBV27 TGTGCCACCGCCCTAGCGGGAGTCGCGGAGGGACCGGTTGAGCAGTTCTTC CATALAGVAEGPVEQFF
- TRBJ2-7 - TRBV14 TGTGCCAGCAGCCAATATTTGGAGAGCTACGAGCAGTACTTC CASSQYLESYEQYF
- TRBJ1-2 - TRBV5-1 TGCGCCAGCAGCCCCCAGTCAAGGGACTATGGCTACACCTTC CASSPQSRDYGYTF
- TRBJ1-1 few TRBV27 TGTGCCAGCAATAGCTGGGGGGCCCAGGCTGGGACTGAAGCTTTCTTT CASNSWGAQAGTEAFF
TRBD2 TRBJ2-1 - TRBV27 TGTGCCAGCAGTTTCGAGCGGGGCCCGGCCTACAATGAGCAGTTCTTC CASSFERGPAYNEQFF
- TRBJ2-7 - TRBV6-1 TGTGCCAGCAGTGAGGGGGGAATCTCGAGCTCCTACGAGCAGTACTTC CASSEGGISSSYEQYF
- TRBJ1-6 - TRBV3-1/TRBV3-2 TGTGCCAGCAGCCAAGTGGGGGGAGGACCCCTCCACTTT CASSQVGGGPLHF
TRBD1 TRBJ1-5 - TRBV10-1 TGCGCCAGCAGTGACTTTTTCTTGGGACAGGGGGGCAATCAGCCCCAGCATTTT CASSDFFLGQGGNQPQHF
- TRBJ2-2 few TRBV3-1/TRBV3-2 TGTGCCAGCAGCCTGAGGGCCGGGGGCACCGGGGAGCTGTTTTTT CASSLRAGGTGELFF
- TRBJ2-7 few TRBV7-2 TGTGCCAGCAGCCTCATCCTAGGACAGAACTACGAGCAGTACTTC CASSLILGQNYEQYF
- TRBJ1-1 - TRBV29-1 TGCAGGGTACAAAGGGATAATCTCATGAACACTGAAGCTTTCTTT CRVQRDNLMNTEAFF
TRBD2 TRBJ2-2 few TRBV9 TGTGCCAGCAGCGGGCGACTAGCGGACAACACCGGGGAGCTGTTTTTT CASSGRLADNTGELFF
TRBD1 TRBJ1-5 - TRBV19 TGTGCCTGTAGAGGGACAGGACAGCCAAATCAGCCCCAGCATTTT CACRGTGQPNQPQHF
- TRBJ1-1 once TRBV4-2 TGTGCCAGCAGCCAGTTTCTGGGCATGAACACTGAAGCTTTCTTT CASSQFLGMNTEAFF
- TRBJ1-6 - TRBV6-2/TRBV6-3 TGTGCCAGCAGTTACTTCGGGGTGCGGGGATCACCCCTCCACTTT CASSYFGVRGSPLHF
TRBD2 TRBJ2-6 - TRBV29-1 TGCAGCGTTGATTTAGCGGGAGGGCGTGGGGCCAACGTCCTGACTTTC CSVDLAGGRGANVLTF
- TRBJ1-1 - TRBV10-2 TGCGCCAGCAGTGAGCACAGGGTGTACACTGAAGCTTTCTTT CASSEHRVYTEAFF
TRBD1 TRBJ1-5 - TRBV2 TGTGCCAGCAGTGATAGCGTTTCGGGACAGGTTTTCCTAGGGAATCAGCCCCAGCATTTT CASSDSVSGQVFLGNQPQHF
- TRBJ1-4 - TRBV15 TGTGCCACCAGCACCGCTGCAACTAATGAAAAACTGTTTTTT CATSTAATNEKLFF
- TRBJ2-3 - TRBV7-2 TGTGCCAGCAGCCCCTACTCAGAAACAGATACGCAGTATTTT CASSPYSETDTQYF
TRBD1 TRBJ2-7 - TRBV5-1 TGCGCCAGCAGACGGACAGGATCCTACGAGCAGTACTTC CASRRTGSYEQYF
TRBD2 TRBJ2-3 once TRBV6-2/TRBV6-3 TGTGCCAGCAGTACTAGCGGGGGGACCACAGATACGCAGTATTTT CASSTSGGTTDTQYF
TRBD1 TRBJ1-2 - TRBV2 TGTGCCACCTGGACAGGGAGCTTTGACTACACCTTC CATWTGSFDYTF